The T cell receptor (beta chain) described here comes from a study of blood T cell repertoires in COVID-19. As for the study in general: The analysed material was cDNA or gDNA that came from T cells, B-cell-depleted T cells, or PBMCs.

As handled by the study authors: From reference gene primer amplification, estimates of nucleated cell counts were derived. Measured with immunoSEQ multiplex PCR; TCRdb has only the in-frame clones, and not every one. V, J and clone size derive from that table, while D and trimming were established from the DNA sequence. There are approximately 130,000 clones in the sample; 80% occur only once, and 25% lies in the top ten. The CDR3 spans 14 residues. Germline V gene lookup returns CDR1 SGDLS and CDR2 YYNGEE. Losses at the gene ends were 0 bases for V and 4 bases for J; bases not matched to a gene: 1.

Sequencing used peripheral blood. The chain carries TRBV9 and TRBJ2-3, with 8 bases fitting TRBD1. The sequence was collected from a human donor in a cohort sampled during active COVID-19. CDR3 residues: CASSVGTGPDTQYF. CDR3 nucleotides: TGTGCCAGCAGCGTAGGGACAGGGCCAGATACGCAGTATTTT. Variable domain in full (rest from reference TRBV9 and TRBJ2-3): DSGVTQTPKHLITATGQRVTLRCSPRSGDLSVYWYQQSLDQGLQFLIQYYNGEERAKGNILERFSAQQFPDLHSELNLSSLELGDSALYFCASSVGTGPDTQYFGPGTRLTVL.